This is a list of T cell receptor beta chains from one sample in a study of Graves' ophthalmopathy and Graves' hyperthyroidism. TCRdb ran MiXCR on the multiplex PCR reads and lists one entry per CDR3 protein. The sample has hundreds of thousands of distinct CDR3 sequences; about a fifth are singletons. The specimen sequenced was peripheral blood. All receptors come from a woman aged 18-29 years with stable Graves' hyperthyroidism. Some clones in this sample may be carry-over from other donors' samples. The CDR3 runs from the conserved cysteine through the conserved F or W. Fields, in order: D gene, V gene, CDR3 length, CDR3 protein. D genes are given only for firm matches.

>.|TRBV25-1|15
CASSEFQGGSYEQYF
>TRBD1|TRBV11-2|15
CASSPGSTGRNTIYF
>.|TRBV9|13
CASSVAGQETQYF
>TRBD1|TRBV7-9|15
CASSPGQGALHEQYF
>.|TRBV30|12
CAWSFDTGELFF
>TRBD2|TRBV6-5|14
CASSYRSGAYEQYF
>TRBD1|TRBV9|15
CASSIFRDRGAKQYF
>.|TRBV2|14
CASSVRGAWDEQYF
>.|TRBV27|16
CASSLRAGTSNTEAFF
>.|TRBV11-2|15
CASSSTRLGGETQYF
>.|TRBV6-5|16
CASSYRNPRGNQPQHF
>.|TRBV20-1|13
CSAFRPQSYEQYF
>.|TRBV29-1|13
CSVGRGEGTEAFF
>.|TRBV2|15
CASTPGSQGGTEAFF